These 30 T cell receptor beta chains came from one sample sequenced in a study of blood T cell repertoires in COVID-19. The method was immunoSEQ multiplex PCR; TCRdb's version includes in-frame clones alone and lacks a portion of them. The sample holds some 200,000 clones, just over 85% seen once. Sequenced input: peripheral blood. These receptors came from a man aged 50-59 years with acute or convalescent COVID-19.

V usage is TRBV18 and J usage is TRBJ2-5, with 7 bases that match TRBD1. The CDR3 length is 15 residues. The trim removed 6 bases at V and 3 bases at J, leaving 10 bases unmatched. The germline V gene encodes CDR1 KGHSH and CDR2 LQKENI. DNA of the CDR3: TGTGCCAGCTCCCCCCAACCCGGGACAGAAGAGACCCAGTACTTC. This gives the protein CASSPQPGTEETQYF.

This chain joins TRBV29-1 and TRBJ1-1; D may be TRBD1 (5 bases). CDR3 length equals 12 residues. V lost 6 bases and J lost 1, with 9 bases in between. Looked up from germline, CDR1 is SQVTM and CDR2 is ANQGSEA. Here the CDR3 reads CSVLTANTEAFF. DNA of the CDR3: TGCAGCGTCCTGACAGCGAACACTGAAGCTTTCTTT.

The DNA of the CDR3 is TGTGCCAGTAGCCCCGCCGCGGGGTCAACTAATGAAAAACTGTTTTTT. It encodes CASSPAAGSTNEKLFF. This chain joins TRBV19 and TRBJ1-4, with D hard to call. The CDR3 totals 16 residues. Germline V gene sequence: CDR1 LNHDA, CDR2 SQIVND (reference sequence). V was pared by 6 bases and J by 0 bases, with 14 bases between. The full variable domain, rest sourced from reference TRBV19 and TRBJ1-4, is DGGITQSPKYLFRKEGQNVTLSCEQNLNHDAMYWYRQDPGQGLRLIYYSQIVNDFQKGDIAEGYSVSREKKESFPLTVTSAQKNPTAFYLCASSPAAGSTNEKLFFGSGTQLSVL.

This chain links TRBV5-1 with TRBJ2-7; a weak D match, TRBD1 (6 bases). Trimming shortened V by 0 bases and J by 3 bases, and 10 bases separated the two germline ends. The germline gives CDR1 SGHRS, CDR2 YFSETQ. This CDR3 has 14 amino acids. This CDR3 is CASSLEGHDYEQYF. The CDR3, as DNA: TGCGCCAGCAGCTTGGAGGGACACGACTACGAGCAGTACTTC. Complete variable domain (other parts from reference TRBV5-1 and TRBJ2-7): KAGVTQTPRYLIKTRGQQVTLSCSPISGHRSVSWYQQTPGQGLQFLFEYFSETQRNKGNFPGRFSGRQFSNSRSEMNVSTLELGDSALYLCASSLEGHDYEQYFGPGTRLTVT.

The CDR3 loop reads CASCEGTLDTYGYTF. In nucleotides, the CDR3 is TGCGCCAGCTGTGAAGGGACACTTGACACCTATGGCTACACCTTC. The chain recombines TRBV5-1 with TRBJ1-2; D is perhaps TRBD1 (6 bases). This CDR3 has 15 amino acids. In germline, CDR1 is SGHRS, CDR2 YFSETQ. Trimming left V 7 bases short and J 4 bases short, with 20 bases between.

The V and J genes are TRBV20-1 and TRBJ1-2; D is unresolved. Germline V lookup: CDR1 DFQATT, CDR2 SNEGSKA (reference sequence). The V end was cut by 3 bases, the J end by 0 bases, with 8 bases between. The length of the CDR3 is 13 residues. The CDR3 loop is CSASYGSNYGYTF. CDR3 in DNA: TGCAGTGCTAGTTACGGGTCTAACTATGGCTACACCTTC.

This sequence joins TRBV19 and TRBJ1-5; the D gene is possibly TRBD1 (6 bases). The V end was cut by 5 bases, the J end by 1 base, with 18 bases between. Germline CDR1 and CDR2: LNHDA and SQIVND (reference sequence). The CDR3 covers 17 residues. CDR3 nucleotides: TGTGCCAGTAGTGCCCGGGACACCCGCACAAGCAATCAGCCCCAGCATTTT. Translating gives CASSARDTRTSNQPQHF.

This rearrangement joins TRBV7-9 to TRBJ1-3; D is uncertain. Germline V gene sequence: CDR1 SEHNR, CDR2 FQNEAQ (reference sequence). CDR3 size: 13 residues. Trimming cost V 2 bases and J 3 bases, with 5 bases left between them. The CDR3 sequence is CASSLKLGNTIYF. Written as DNA, the CDR3 is TGTGCCAGCAGCTTAAAACTTGGAAACACCATATATTTT.

J is TRBJ1-4 and V is TRBV9, with 11 bases lining up with TRBD1. Germline trimming cut 0 bases from V and 7 bases from J; bases unmatched to any gene: 5. CDR1 and CDR2 from the germline V gene are SGDLS and YYNGEE. The CDR3 is 16 residues long. This CDR3 reads CASSVADRGRGEKLFF. The CDR3 DNA follows: TGTGCCAGCAGCGTAGCGGACAGGGGGCGCGGTGAAAAACTGTTTTTT. Drawing the rest from reference TRBV9 and TRBJ1-4, the complete variable domain is DSGVTQTPKHLITATGQRVTLRCSPRSGDLSVYWYQQSLDQGLQFLIQYYNGEERAKGNILERFSAQQFPDLHSELNLSSLELGDSALYFCASSVADRGRGEKLFFGSGTQLSVL.

The V gene is TRBV6-4, the J gene TRBJ1-2; TRBD1 agrees at 9 bases. V lost 6 bases and J lost 6; bases outside the gene matches: 11. Germline CDR1 MRHNA, CDR2 SNTAGT. The CDR3 runs 15 residues. The CDR3 DNA reads as TGTGCCAGCAGGACCCACCCGGGGACAGGGAATGGCTACACCTTC. Protein product: CASRTHPGTGNGYTF.

V and J are TRBV7-2 and TRBJ1-3; D gene ambiguous. Trimming took off 1 base at V and 4 bases at J, with 8 bases between the two ends. Germline CDR1 is SGHTA and CDR2 is FQGNSA. The CDR3 is 14 amino acids. The CDR3 sequence: CASSLEQYGNTIYF. In DNA form, the CDR3 reads TGTGCCAGCAGCTTAGAACAGTACGGAAACACCATATATTTT.

The V and J genes are TRBV5-5 and TRBJ1-4, with TRBD1 matching over 9 bases. Trimming removed 6 bases from V and 5 bases from J; junction bases left unmatched: 8. The germline gives CDR1 SGHKS, CDR2 YYEKEE (reference sequence). This CDR3 contains 15 residues. CDR3 region: CASTKTGQGNEKLFF. The CDR3 region has the DNA TGTGCCAGCACCAAAACAGGACAGGGGAATGAAAAACTGTTTTTT.

CDR3 in DNA: TGCGCCAGCAGCCCCGGGACTAGCAGTAGCAATGAGCAGTTCTTC. Amino acids: CASSPGTSSSNEQFF. The chain joins TRBV10-2 to TRBJ2-1; 9 nucleotides line up with TRBD2. This CDR3 contains 15 residues. Trimming cost V 6 bases and J 6 bases; bases outside gene matches: 9. The germline gives CDR1 WSHSY, CDR2 SAAADI.

The genes are TRBV15 and TRBJ1-2; TRBD1 might be the D (6 bases). V gave up 0 bases and J gave up 4 bases, with 9 bases separating them. The germline CDR1 and CDR2 sequences are LNHNV and YYDKDF (reference sequence). There are 14 residues in the CDR3. The CDR3 DNA is TGTGCCACCAGCAGAGAAGAGGGGGTCTATGGCTACACCTTC. Protein sequence: CATSREEGVYGYTF.

The J gene is TRBJ1-1, the V gene TRBV7-8; 8 bases map to TRBD1. The CDR3 extends over 14 amino acids. V shed 4 bases, J shed 8 bases, and the junction held 9 bases outside the gene matches. From germline, CDR1 is SGHVS and CDR2 FQNEAQ. This CDR3 reads CASSSLTGALEAFF. The CDR3, as DNA: TGTGCCAGCAGCTCACTGACAGGGGCTTTAGAAGCTTTCTTT.

This rearrangement joins TRBV19 to TRBJ2-7; 7 nucleotides match TRBD1. Germline CDR1 is LNHDA and CDR2 is SQIVND (reference sequence). Unmatched junction bases numbered 9, after V lost 10 bases and J lost 3 bases. CDR3 length equals 13 residues. CDR3 loop: CAKGTDEYYEQYF. The CDR3 DNA follows: TGTGCCAAGGGGACAGACGAGTACTACGAGCAGTACTTC.

The chain joins TRBV30 to TRBJ1-3, with D possibly being TRBD1 (6 bases). Between the trimmed V and J ends, which lost 2 bases and 0 bases, there was a span of 14 bases. CDR1 and CDR2 from the germline V gene are GTSNPN and SVGIG (reference sequence). This CDR3 comprises 16 residues. The CDR3 is CAWSHWTVPSGNTIYF. In nucleotides, the CDR3 is TGTGCCTGGAGTCACTGGACAGTACCCTCTGGAAACACCATATATTTT.

This clone has a single count. The chain has TRBV30 and TRBJ1-6, with 8 positions matching TRBD1. With 2 bases clipped from V and 10 bases from J, the junction kept 7 bases outside the gene matches. This CDR3 contains 14 residues. Germline V gene lookup returns CDR1 GTSNPN and CDR2 SVGIG (reference sequence). CDR3 protein: CAWSPTQGASPLHF. Here the CDR3 DNA reads TGTGCCTGGAGTCCTACGCAGGGGGCATCACCCCTCCACTTT.

The CDR3 sequence is CASRLTVNYGYTF. CDR3 DNA: TGTGCCAGCAGATTGACAGTGAACTATGGCTACACCTTC. The rearrangement uses TRBV27 and TRBJ1-2, with a tentative D call TRBD1 (5 bases). This CDR3 has 13 residues. V lost 6 bases and J lost 2, with 10 bases in between. Looked up from germline, CDR1 is MNHEY and CDR2 is SMNVEV (reference sequence).

The rearrangement uses TRBV5-1 and TRBJ1-1; D gene unclear. The CDR3 spans 13 residues. V was shortened by 2 bases and J by 3 bases, with 8 bases between the two germline ends. CDR1 is SGHRS and CDR2 is YFSETQ in the germline V gene. Here the CDR3 DNA reads TGCGCCAGCAGCTTCGACGGGGACACTGAAGCTTTCTTT. This encodes CASSFDGDTEAFF.

V and J are TRBV27 and TRBJ2-7; possibly TRBD1 for D (5 bases). V lost 6 bases to trimming and J lost 3 bases, with 12 bases between them. Germline CDR1 reads MNHEY; CDR2 reads SMNVEV (reference sequence). There are 13 residues in the CDR3. The CDR3 protein is CASRQGHYYEQYF. CDR3 in DNA: TGTGCCAGCAGGCAGGGCCATTACTACGAGCAGTACTTC.

In DNA, the CDR3 is TGTGCCAGCATTTTAAGCGGGGGGAGCACCGGGGAGCTGTTTTTT. This sequence encodes CASILSGGSTGELFF. The chain has TRBV6-5 and TRBJ2-2, with 9 bases aligning to TRBD2. Trimming at V came to 7 bases and at J to 4 bases, leaving 7 bases not matched to a gene. The CDR3 loop spans 15 amino acids. CDR1 and CDR2 from the germline V gene are MNHEY and SVGAGI.

CDR3 amino acids: CASSLQSSHQPQHF. The CDR3 region has the DNA TGTGCCAGCAGTTTACAGAGCAGCCATCAGCCCCAGCATTTT. The rearrangement links TRBV6-5 to TRBJ1-5, with D unclear. Germline lookup yields CDR1 MNHEY and CDR2 SVGAGI. This CDR3 is built from 14 residues. V shed 4 bases and J shed 5 bases, with 12 bases lying between them.

V and J are TRBV5-4 and TRBJ2-1, with 9 bases matching TRBD2. The ends lost 6 bases at V and 8 bases at J; junction bases unmatched: 15. Germline V gene sequence: CDR1 SGHNT, CDR2 YYREEE (reference sequence). The CDR3 covers 16 residues. The CDR3 is CASNLQPGLAPHEQFF. The CDR3 DNA reads as TGTGCCAGCAACCTTCAGCCGGGACTAGCTCCCCATGAGCAGTTCTTC.

This clone was seen once. The gene calls are TRBV2 and TRBJ1-2; no definite D call. Germline V gives CDR1 SNHLY, CDR2 FYNNEI. The ends were cut back, 2 bases at V and 2 bases at J, with 12 bases in the middle. The CDR3 length is 15 residues. In nucleotides, the CDR3 is TGTGCCAGCAGTGAAATCCTCGGAGGAAACTATGGCTACACCTTC. It encodes CASSEILGGNYGYTF.

This clone has a handful of counts. This chain joins TRBV13 and TRBJ2-3, with 7 bases lining up with TRBD1. Trimming took 5 bases from V and 6 from J; bases not matched to a gene: 5. Germline V gene lookup returns CDR1 PRHDT and CDR2 FYEKMQ (reference sequence). This CDR3 comprises 13 residues. CDR3 region: CASSPQQGDTQYF. In DNA form, the CDR3 reads TGTGCCAGCAGCCCCCAACAGGGGGATACGCAGTATTTT. Full variable domain (missing parts from reference TRBV13 and TRBJ2-3): AAGVIQSPRHLIKEKRETATLKCYPIPRHDTVYWYQQGPGQDPQFLISFYEKMQSDKGSIPDRFSAQQFSDYHSELNMSSLELGDSALYFCASSPQQGDTQYFGPGTRLTVL.

The chain links TRBV6-1 to TRBJ1-2; 8 bases are shared with TRBD1. The CDR3 sequence is 16 residues long. J gave up 3 bases and V 2 bases, and 8 bases lay outside the gene matches. Per the germline V gene, CDR1 is MNHNS and CDR2 is SASEGT. The DNA of the CDR3 is TGTGCCAGCAGTGAAATGGGTGGACAGGGCTACTATGGCTACACCTTC. It yields the protein CASSEMGGQGYYGYTF.

The V call is TRBV12-3 or TRBV12-4, the J call TRBJ1-1, with no clear D. The CDR3 sequence is 13 residues long. Between the trimmed V and J ends, which lost 3 bases and 1 base, there was a span of 6 bases. The CDR3 reads CASSFSANTEAFF. For the CDR3, the DNA is TGTGCCAGCAGTTTCAGCGCGAACACTGAAGCTTTCTTT.

The V and J genes are TRBV7-3 and TRBJ1-1, with D possibly TRBD1 on 6 matching bases. Germline CDR1 reads SGHTA; CDR2 reads FQGTGA. V lost 1 base, J lost 2 bases, and 11 bases lay in between. The CDR3 extends over 15 amino acids. CDR3 DNA: TGTGCCAGCAGCTTAAACCTGGACAGAAACACTGAAGCTTTCTTT. It is translated as CASSLNLDRNTEAFF.

This clone was counted a single time. The genes are TRBV19 and TRBJ1-1; D gene ambiguous. CDR1 LNHDA and CDR2 SQIVND come from the germline V gene (reference sequence). V was trimmed by 1 base and J by 5 bases, leaving 8 bases between them. CDR3 length: 13 residues. The CDR3, as DNA: TGTGCCAGTAGTATAGGCAGGCAGACTGAAGCTTTCTTT. This codes for CASSIGRQTEAFF.